The clone carrying this T cell receptor beta chain was seen at least ten times. These data come from a study of T-cell memory formation after mild COVID-19. TCRdb analysed the 5' RACE reads with MiXCR anew, one entry per CDR3 protein. The sample has approximately 350,000 distinct CDR3 sequences; around 27% are singletons. This CDR3 has 14 residues. Looked up from germline, CDR1 is SGHRS and CDR2 is YFSETQ. The trim removed 7 bases at V and 3 bases at J, leaving 6 bases unmatched. V usage is TRBV5-1 and J usage is TRBJ2-5; 10 nucleotides match TRBD2. The source of this sequence is an adult woman who had mild COVID-19 (a few samples of this study predate the infection). Cell type and time point are not known. What was sequenced was PBMCs or a T cell subset sorted from them (not recorded which). The DNA for the CDR3 is TGCGCCAGCTTCAGCGGGGGGGCCGAAGAGACCCAGTACTTC. It encodes CASFSGGAEETQYF. The full variable domain, its missing parts supplied by reference TRBV5-1 and TRBJ2-5, is KAGVTQTPRYLIKTRGQQVTLSCSPISGHRSVSWYQQTPGQGLQFLFEYFSETQRNKGNFPGRFSGRQFSNSRSEMNVSTLELGDSALYLCASFSGGAEETQYFGPGTRLLVL.